The 11 T cell receptor beta chains listed next were all sequenced from one sample in a study of beta chain features in type 1 diabetes. Study-wide results and limits: People with Type 1 diabetes carried modestly yet significantly shorter TCRB CDR3s in all four CD4+ subsets.

As every portion of the isolated RNA was reverse transcribed, the sequencing read expressed TCRB transcripts. Profiling relied on immunoSEQ multiplex PCR, and the TCRdb table lists in-frame clones only, not all of them. The sample lists 600,000 to 700,000 clones, under 15% occurring once. No cognate antigen is known for these TCRs. The specimen sequenced was naive CD4+ T cells from blood. All receptors derive from a young man with type 1 diabetes.

The chain uses TRBV7-8 and TRBJ1-6; D is unclear. The V and J ends lost 6 bases and 9 bases respectively, with 18 bases between them. Per germline, CDR1 SGHVS and CDR2 FQNEAQ. The CDR3 covers 15 residues. The CDR3 region is CASSRLTGIGSPLHF. The CDR3 DNA is TGTGCCAGCAGTCGATTGACCGGTATAGGTTCACCCCTCCACTTT.

This clone was seen more than once but under ten times. This chain connects TRBV29-1 to TRBJ2-5, with a weak D call TRBD2 (6 bases). Germline-derived CDR1 and CDR2 are SQVTM and ANQGSEA. This CDR3 contains 14 residues. V was shortened by 3 bases and J by 4 bases, with 15 bases between the two germline ends. The CDR3 nucleotides read TGCAGCGTTGAGGCAGGGAGGCGGAGAGAGACCCAGTACTTC. It yields the protein CSVEAGRRRETQYF.

This chain connects TRBV7-2 to TRBJ2-3, with 8 bases identical to TRBD2. Trimming cost V 5 bases and J 4 bases; bases outside gene matches: 5. In germline, CDR1 is SGHTA, CDR2 FQGNSA. This CDR3 has 14 amino acids. The CDR3 sequence is CASSARTSSDTQYF. DNA of the CDR3: TGTGCCAGCAGCGCGAGGACTAGCTCAGATACGCAGTATTTT.

The chain carries TRBV6-5 and TRBJ2-6; no definite D call. This CDR3 comprises 15 residues. In germline, CDR1 is MNHEY, CDR2 SVGAGI. With 5 bases removed from V and 4 bases from J, the gap between germline ends came to 12 bases. The CDR3 protein is CASSQLGPGANVLTF. In DNA form, the CDR3 reads TGTGCCAGCAGTCAGCTGGGTCCCGGGGCCAACGTCCTGACTTTC.

This clone was observed a few times. The chain uses TRBV7-9 and TRBJ1-4; TRBD1 aligns across 9 bases. The CDR3 has 17 amino acids. V lost 4 bases and J lost 4; bases outside the gene matches: 10. Germline CDR1 reads SEHNR; CDR2 reads FQNEAQ (reference sequence). CDR3 amino acids: CASSWISPGQGNEKLFF. DNA for the CDR3: TGTGCCAGCAGCTGGATCTCTCCGGGACAGGGTAATGAAAAACTGTTTTTT.

V is TRBV2 and J is TRBJ2-3; 14 bases are shared with TRBD2. J gave up 6 bases and V 5 bases, and 4 bases lay outside the gene matches. This CDR3 is built from 15 residues. Germline loops: CDR1 SNHLY, CDR2 FYNNEI. The CDR3 is CASSKGLAGADTQYF. The CDR3 DNA sequence: TGTGCCAGCAGTAAGGGACTAGCGGGGGCGGATACGCAGTATTTT.

This clone was counted only a few times. J is TRBJ1-2 and V is TRBV9; D remains unclear. Trimming left V 1 base short and J 4 bases short, with 8 bases between. The CDR3 is made up of 13 amino acids. CDR1 SGDLS and CDR2 YYNGEE come from the germline V gene. The CDR3 region is CASSVSTGYGYTF. In DNA form, the CDR3 reads TGTGCCAGCAGCGTATCGACGGGCTATGGCTACACCTTC.

Only a few counts were recorded for this clone. The chain recombines TRBV7-2 with TRBJ2-1; a weak D match, TRBD1 (7 bases). The germline V gene encodes CDR1 SGHTA and CDR2 FQGNSA. There are 14 residues in the CDR3. Trimming stripped 5 bases from V and 8 bases from J, with 16 bases between. This CDR3 reads CASSLGFRGDEQFF. CDR3 bases: TGTGCCAGCAGCCTAGGATTCAGGGGGGATGAGCAGTTCTTC.

The rearrangement uses TRBV19 and TRBJ2-5, with D tentatively TRBD1 (7 bases). Germline V gene lookup returns CDR1 LNHDA and CDR2 SQIVND (reference sequence). V was clipped by 5 bases and J by 0 bases, with 13 bases between them. This CDR3 is 15 amino acids long. For the CDR3, the DNA is TGTGCCAGTAGTGCCTTCAGGGGGGACCAAGAGACCCAGTACTTC. Translated: CASSAFRGDQETQYF.

CDR3 in amino acids: CASSLSGPTYEQYF. In nucleotides, the CDR3 is TGTGCCAGCAGCTTGTCGGGCCCCACCTACGAGCAGTACTTC. The rearrangement joins TRBV5-4 to TRBJ2-7; D is unresolved. Germline loops: CDR1 SGHNT, CDR2 YYREEE (reference sequence). The CDR3 length is 14 residues. V lost 1 base and J lost 2, with 10 bases in between.

There are a few counts of this clone. The gene calls are TRBV14 and TRBJ2-1, with TRBD2 identical over 9 bases. This CDR3 has 14 residues. CDR1 SGHDN and CDR2 FVKESK come from the germline V gene. V trimming: 7 bases; J trimming: 9 bases; junction bases outside the gene matches: 10. CDR3 nucleotide sequence: TGTGCCAGCAACCCCGGGACTAGCTCCAGTGAGCAGTTCTTC. It yields the protein CASNPGTSSSEQFF.